The 31 T cell receptor beta chains below come from one sample, sequenced in a study of CXCR3-negative and CXCR3-positive naive CD8 T cells. Findings of the study overall: More hydrophobic TRB CDR3s occurred in CXCR3-positive than in CXCR3-negative naive cells.

The method, 5' RACE with UMI labels, was used to prepare the TRB cDNA libraries. TCRdb re-called the 5' RACE reads and gives one entry per CDR3 protein, without DNA. The sample data list approximately 96,000 distinct CDR3 sequences. Antigens of these TCRs are unknown. The sample comprised naive CXCR3+ CD8+ T cells from blood. The sample's subset: CD45RO-CCR7+CD27+CD95- naive CD8+ T cells expressing CXCR3 (TNR3+). The origin of the receptors is a human donor in good health. Some clones in this sample may be carry-over from other donors' samples.

This chain connects TRBV27 to TRBJ1-1. Germline V lookup: CDR1 MNHEY, CDR2 SMNVEV (reference sequence). The CDR3 extends over 14 amino acids. CDR3 sequence: CASSPIGMNTEAFF.

V gene TRBV3-1 combines with J gene TRBJ2-1; TCRdb proposes TRBD1, but this gene call is untestable without DNA. Germline lookup yields CDR1 LGHDT and CDR2 YNNKEL (reference sequence). This CDR3 spans 17 amino acids. CDR3 residues: CASSQDLGGGLDNEQFF.

The V gene is TRBV6-4, the J gene TRBJ2-2; TCRdb calls TRBD2, which cannot be checked without DNA. The CDR3 has 16 amino acids. Germline lookup yields CDR1 MRHNA and CDR2 SNTAGT. The CDR3 is CASSENSGENTGELFF.

CDR3 residues: CASSQSIGDDWLGKEANTGELFF. The V and J genes are TRBV16 and TRBJ2-2. Looked up from germline, CDR1 is KGHSY and CDR2 is FQNENV. CDR3 size: 23 residues. The variable domain in full, completed from reference TRBV16 and TRBJ2-2, reads GEEVAQTPKHLVRGEGQKAKLYCAPIKGHSYVFWYQQVLKNEFKFLISFQNENVFDETGMPKERFSAKCLPNSPCSLEIQATKLEDSAVYFCASSQSIGDDWLGKEANTGELFFGEGSRLTVL.

The chain carries TRBV7-2 and TRBJ1-1. There are 15 residues in the CDR3. The V gene's germline CDR1 is SGHTA and CDR2 FQGNSA. This chain's CDR3 is CASSLAAGSDTEAFF.

The chain links TRBV12-3 or TRBV12-4 to TRBJ1-2. The CDR3 spans 13 residues. This CDR3 is CASSLGPNYGYTF.

The chain combines TRBV28 with TRBJ2-7; TCRdb calls TRBD1, which cannot be checked without DNA. This CDR3 has 14 residues. The V gene's germline CDR1 is MDHEN and CDR2 SYDVKM. CDR3 loop: CASRYGQGAYEQYF.

The chain uses TRBV14 and TRBJ2-1; TCRdb's assignment of TRBD2 cannot be checked, as there is no DNA. CDR1 and CDR2 from the germline V gene are SGHDN and FVKESK. The CDR3 has 17 residues. CDR3 residues: CASSRIAGRPLYNEQFF.

This rearrangement joins TRBV5-5 to TRBJ2-7; checking the TCRdb D call of TRBD1 is not possible without DNA. Germline CDR1 and CDR2: SGHKS and YYEKEE (reference sequence). This CDR3 spans 14 amino acids. Here the CDR3 reads CASSPGHGAGEQYF.

The chain couples TRBV29-1 to TRBJ2-4; checking the TCRdb D call of TRBD2 is not possible without DNA. Germline-derived CDR1 and CDR2 are SQVTM and ANQGSEA. The CDR3 is 13 amino acids. Here the CDR3 reads CSARGTDKNIQYF.

V usage is TRBV27 and J usage is TRBJ2-7. The CDR3 contains 13 residues. Looked up from germline, CDR1 is MNHEY and CDR2 is SMNVEV (reference sequence). The CDR3 sequence: CASSSHLSYEQYF.

The chain carries TRBV11-3 and TRBJ2-7. CDR1 is SGHNT, CDR2 YENEEA, per germline. The CDR3 contains 12 residues. CDR3 region: CASSPRSHEQYF.

V is TRBV20-1 and J is TRBJ2-7. CDR3 length: 15 amino acids. Germline V CDR1 and CDR2: DFQATT, SNEGSKA (reference sequence). CDR3 residues: CSANGPLAGTYEQYF.

The chain links TRBV15 to TRBJ2-7; TCRdb's D call, TRBD1, is unchecked because there is no DNA. The CDR3 covers 15 residues. Germline assignment: CDR1 LNHNV and CDR2 YYDKDF (reference sequence). The CDR3 region is CATSRERQGRREQYF.

The chain links TRBV4-3 to TRBJ2-1. This CDR3 has 14 residues. Germline CDR1 reads LGHNA; CDR2 reads YSLEER. The CDR3: CASSQDWLADEQFF.

This chain joins TRBV29-1 and TRBJ2-5; the TRBD1 assignment by TCRdb is unverifiable without DNA. There are 12 residues in the CDR3. The V gene's germline CDR1 is SQVTM and CDR2 ANQGSEA. The CDR3 loop reads CSVGGSQETQYF.

The rearrangement links TRBV20-1 to TRBJ2-7; TCRdb calls TRBD1, which cannot be checked without DNA. The CDR3 has 13 amino acids. CDR1 is DFQATT, CDR2 SNEGSKA, per germline (reference sequence). The CDR3 loop is CSARSDREYEQYF.

This chain connects TRBV19 to TRBJ2-1; the D gene TCRdb calls, TRBD1, cannot be checked with no DNA. CDR1 is LNHDA and CDR2 is SQIVND in the germline V gene (reference sequence). This CDR3 is built from 14 residues. This CDR3 reads CASSIEDRANEQFF. Looking up the rest from reference TRBV19 and TRBJ2-1 gives the full variable domain: DGGITQSPKYLFRKEGQNVTLSCEQNLNHDAMYWYRQDPGQGLRLIYYSQIVNDFQKGDIAEGYSVSREKKESFPLTVTSAQKNPTAFYLCASSIEDRANEQFFGPGTRLTVL.

This chain links TRBV28 with TRBJ2-2; the D call from TCRdb, TRBD2, cannot be confirmed without DNA. CDR1 and CDR2 (germline): MDHEN, SYDVKM. CDR3 size: 13 residues. CDR3 region: CASRGLSGGELFF.

This CDR3 is CASSKGSRGRMCEQYF. This chain uses TRBV21-1 with TRBJ2-7; TCRdb's D gene call, TRBD1, goes unchecked for lack of DNA. TRBV21-1 is an annotated pseudogene. The CDR3 spans 16 residues.

This rearrangement joins TRBV7-9 to TRBJ1-5. CDR3 length: 12 residues. Germline loops: CDR1 SEHNR, CDR2 FQNEAQ (reference sequence). CDR3 protein: CASSLDVQPQHF.

The chain is built from TRBV29-1 and TRBJ2-7; TCRdb lists TRBD2, though no DNA is available to test this call. Per germline, CDR1 SQVTM and CDR2 ANQGSEA. There are 15 residues in the CDR3. This CDR3 is CSVEEARALSYEQYF.

The V and J genes are TRBV9 and TRBJ1-1; the TCRdb D gene call, TRBD1, has no DNA to confirm it. This CDR3 contains 15 residues. Germline values: CDR1 SGDLS, CDR2 YYNGEE. CDR3 sequence reads: CASSLDRATNTEAFF.

The rearrangement links TRBV12-3 or TRBV12-4 to TRBJ1-5; with no DNA, the TCRdb D assignment of TRBD1 cannot be verified. The CDR3 is 14 residues long. The CDR3 region is CASSSGPSNQPQHF.

The chain's CDR3 is CAISESLLAGQSNQPQHF. The chain has TRBV10-3 and TRBJ1-5. From germline, CDR1 is ENHRY and CDR2 SYGVKD. The CDR3 spans 18 residues.

This sequence joins TRBV27 and TRBJ2-1. From germline, CDR1 is MNHEY and CDR2 SMNVEV (reference sequence). The CDR3 length is 13 residues. The CDR3 is CASSFVSYNEQFF.

This chain connects TRBV28 to TRBJ1-6; checking the TCRdb D call of TRBD1 is not possible without DNA. This CDR3 has 14 amino acids. The germline CDR1 and CDR2 sequences are MDHEN and SYDVKM. The CDR3 sequence: CASSPGRNNSPLHF.

The V call is TRBV7-3, the J call TRBJ2-3; with no DNA, the TCRdb D assignment of TRBD1 cannot be verified. CDR3 length equals 16 residues. Germline assignment: CDR1 SGHTA and CDR2 FQGTGA. This chain's CDR3 is CASSDSRDRAADTQYF. The full variable domain, with the rest looked up from reference TRBV7-3 and TRBJ2-3, is GAGVSQTPSNKVTEKGKYVELRCDPISGHTALYWYRQSLGQGPEFLIYFQGTGAADDSGLPNDRFFAVRPEGSVSTLKIQRTERGDSAVYLCASSDSRDRAADTQYFGPGTRLTVL.

The V gene is TRBV20-1, the J gene TRBJ2-5; with no DNA, the TCRdb D assignment of TRBD1 cannot be verified. The germline V gene encodes CDR1 DFQATT and CDR2 SNEGSKA (reference sequence). CDR3 size: 14 residues. CDR3 protein: CSAGTGLRQETQYF.

The chain combines TRBV12-3 or TRBV12-4 with TRBJ2-7; as DNA is missing, the TRBD1 call by TCRdb cannot be tested. CDR3 size: 13 residues. CDR3 in amino acids: CASSPPSHYEQYF.

The gene calls are TRBV27 and TRBJ2-3; TCRdb lists TRBD1, though no DNA is available to test this call. The germline V gene encodes CDR1 MNHEY and CDR2 SMNVEV (reference sequence). This CDR3 contains 15 residues. The CDR3 is CASSLQSPFTDTQYF.